Below, 10 T cell receptor beta chains from the same sample are listed, as sequenced in a study of blood T cell repertoires in COVID-19. Clones were read by immunoSEQ multiplex PCR, and TCRdb kept only the in-frame ones, dropping some. The sample lists 350,000 to 450,000 clones, nearly 90% occurring once. Sequencing used PBMCs or T cells enriched from blood (not recorded which). These receptors all come from a woman younger than 35 who had been exposed to COVID-19.

The CDR3 coding sequence is TGTGCCAGCAGCCAAGATTTCACGGTGACTGGAAACACCATATATTTT. Amino acids: CASSQDFTVTGNTIYF. The V gene is TRBV4-2, the J gene TRBJ1-3; D not certain. Germline CDR1 LGHNA, CDR2 YNFKEQ. The CDR3 has 16 amino acids. V lost 0 bases to trimming and J lost 2 bases, with 11 bases between them.

With respect to this clone: This sample includes further DNA sequences coding for the same CDR3. This CDR3 reads CASSPGAGYGYTF. CDR3 nucleotide sequence: TGTGCCAGCTCACCAGGTGCAGGCTATGGCTACACCTTC. This chain links TRBV18 with TRBJ1-2; D call uncertain. CDR3 length: 13 amino acids. The V gene lost 2 bases and the J gene lost 4 bases, with 8 bases spanning the gap. Germline assignment: CDR1 KGHSH and CDR2 LQKENI. Supplemented by reference TRBV18 and TRBJ1-2, the full variable domain reads NAGVMQNPRHLVRRRGQEARLRCSPMKGHSHVYWYRQLPEEGLKFMVYLQKENIIDESGMPKERFSAEFPKEGPSILRIQQVVRGDSAAYFCASSPGAGYGYTFGSGTRLTVV.

The rearrangement links TRBV7-9 to TRBJ2-7; TRBD2 agrees at 13 bases. The CDR3 has 15 residues. CDR1 is SEHNR, CDR2 FQNEAQ, per germline (reference sequence). V trimming: 4 bases; J trimming: 3 bases; junction bases outside the gene matches: 3. This CDR3 reads CASSSRTSGGYEQYF. The CDR3, as DNA: TGTGCCAGCAGCTCTCGGACTAGCGGGGGCTACGAGCAGTACTTC.

The chain uses TRBV6-5 and TRBJ1-1; 7 nucleotides line up with TRBD1. The CDR3 is 15 amino acids. Per the germline V gene, CDR1 is MNHEY and CDR2 is SVGAGI. V trimming: 5 bases; J trimming: 1 base; junction bases outside the gene matches: 7. This CDR3 is CASSPRGQRNTEAFF. The CDR3 region has the DNA TGTGCCAGCAGTCCCCGGGGACAGAGGAACACTGAAGCTTTCTTT.

The chain couples TRBV2 to TRBJ2-1, with 8 bases aligning to TRBD2. The V gene's germline CDR1 is SNHLY and CDR2 FYNNEI. J gave up 5 bases and V 7 bases, and 16 bases lay outside the gene matches. This CDR3 has 17 amino acids. The DNA for the CDR3 is TGTGCCAGCACCCGCTCCCCGAGCGGGAGACTCCACAATGAGCAGTTCTTC. Its translation: CASTRSPSGRLHNEQFF.

J is TRBJ2-1 and V is TRBV12-5, with 13 bases lining up with TRBD2. CDR3 size: 15 residues. After removal of 7 bases from V and 5 bases from J, the junction contained 5 bases not matched to a gene. The germline gives CDR1 LGHNT, CDR2 FRNRAP. In DNA form, the CDR3 reads TGTGCTAGTGCCAGGGGGACTAGCGGGGACAATGAGCAGTTCTTC. Encoded protein: CASARGTSGDNEQFF.

This clone was seen only once. The V and J genes are TRBV4-1 and TRBJ1-5; D is uncertain. Germline lookup yields CDR1 MGHRA and CDR2 YSYEKL. The CDR3 extends over 17 amino acids. The V end was cut by 2 bases, the J end by 5 bases, with 19 bases between. As DNA, the CDR3 is TGCGCCAGCAGCCAAAGGAAAACAGCTTTGGGAGATCAGCCCCAGCATTTT. Encoded protein: CASSQRKTALGDQPQHF.

The chain carries TRBV4-3 and TRBJ1-4; 8 positions match TRBD1. J was trimmed by 4 bases and V by 1 base; bases with no gene match: 2. The CDR3 contains 15 residues. Germline-derived CDR1 and CDR2 are LGHNA and YSLEER. CDR3 sequence: CASSQGTGSNEKLFF. The CDR3 nucleotides are TGCGCCAGCAGCCAAGGGACAGGGAGTAATGAAAAACTGTTTTTT.

The chain employs TRBV28 and TRBJ1-5; TRBD1 agrees at 8 bases. Trimming cost V 5 bases and J 6 bases; bases outside gene matches: 9. Germline-derived CDR1 and CDR2 are MDHEN and SYDVKM. The CDR3 contains 15 residues. Written as DNA, the CDR3 is TGTGCCAGCAGTACCGGACAGGGAGTTGCTCAGCCCCAGCATTTT. Protein: CASSTGQGVAQPQHF. The entire variable domain, with the rest obtained from reference TRBV28 and TRBJ1-5, is as follows: DVKVTQSSRYLVKRTGEKVFLECVQDMDHENMFWYRQDPGLGLRLIYFSYDVKMKEKGDIPEGYSVSREKKERFSLILESASTNQTSMYLCASSTGQGVAQPQHFGDGTRLSIL.

CDR3 protein: CASALGGQETQYF. The CDR3, as DNA: TGTGCTAGTGCCCTAGGGGGCCAAGAGACCCAGTACTTC. The rearrangement joins TRBV12-5 to TRBJ2-5, with D perhaps matching TRBD1 (6 bases). This CDR3 comprises 13 residues. The V end was cut by 7 bases, the J end by 1 base, with 10 bases between. Germline V lookup: CDR1 LGHNT, CDR2 FRNRAP.